The 25 T cell receptor beta chains presented below share a single source sample, sequenced in a study of T-cell reconstitution after alpha-beta-depleted transplantation in children. Molecular barcoding with unique molecular identifiers was used for the TCRbeta library. TCRdb used MiXCR to reprocess the PCR reads, holding one entry per CDR3 protein. The sample yields around 960,000 distinct CDR3 sequences, under 30% seen once. The sequences come from PBMCs, mostly from graft donor cells, collected 360 days after TCRalphabeta/CD19-depleted stem cell transplant. The origin of the receptors is a boy under three years old who had a stem cell transplant for SCID, so the T cells may come from the graft donor.

The chain carries TRBV6-5 and TRBJ2-4; 12 positions agree with TRBD2. Trimming cost V 0 bases and J 0 bases; bases outside gene matches: 6. CDR1 is MNHEY, CDR2 SVGAGI, per germline. This CDR3 is built from 19 residues. CDR3 loop: CASSYSWTSGVPAKNIQYF. The DNA for the CDR3 is TGTGCCAGCAGTTACTCGTGGACTAGCGGGGTTCCAGCCAAAAACATTCAGTACTTC.

This clonotype was counted a few times. The J gene is TRBJ2-3, the V gene TRBV7-2; 9 nucleotides line up with TRBD1. With V trimmed by 5 bases and J by 5 bases, 14 bases remained unmatched. CDR1 is SGHTA and CDR2 is FQGNSA in the germline V gene. CDR3 length: 17 amino acids. The CDR3 sequence: CASSPMDRGLSGDTQYF. CDR3 DNA sequence: TGTGCCAGCAGCCCGATGGACAGGGGACTATCTGGAGATACGCAGTATTTT.

The chain uses TRBV20-1 and TRBJ2-5; TRBD2 aligns across 9 bases. Germline trimming cut 5 bases from V and 2 bases from J; bases unmatched to any gene: 15. Germline V CDR1 and CDR2: DFQATT, SNEGSKA (reference sequence). This CDR3 has 17 amino acids. CDR3 sequence (DNA): TGCAGTGCTTTTCTAGCGGGGCAGCATCTAAGTCAAGAGACCCAGTACTTC. This codes for CSAFLAGQHLSQETQYF.

V gene TRBV7-6 combines with J gene TRBJ2-3, with D tentatively TRBD1 (8 bases). Trimming removed 10 bases at V and 7 bases at J, with 21 bases between. CDR1 is SGHVS, CDR2 FNYEAQ, per germline. The CDR3 runs 14 residues. The CDR3 sequence: CANTTGGGSNTQYF. CDR3 nucleotide sequence: TGTGCCAATACAACAGGGGGGGGATCAAATACGCAGTATTTT.

The chain joins TRBV6-1 to TRBJ1-4, with D perhaps TRBD1 (5 bases). The germline CDR1 and CDR2 sequences are MNHNS and SASEGT. This CDR3 spans 16 amino acids. Trimming cost V 3 bases and J 2 bases, with 13 bases left between them. This CDR3 is CASSDPQGATNEKLFF. As DNA, the CDR3 is TGTGCCAGCAGTGACCCGCAGGGAGCCACTAATGAAAAACTGTTTTTT.

This chain connects TRBV15 to TRBJ2-2; 11 bases match TRBD1. Germline V lookup: CDR1 LNHNV, CDR2 YYDKDF (reference sequence). CDR3 length equals 16 residues. J lost 2 bases, V lost 11 bases, and 10 bases had no gene match. The CDR3 coding sequence is TGTGCCCCGCAGTGGACAGGGGGCGGAAACACCGGGGAGCTGTTTTTT. As protein: CAPQWTGGGNTGELFF.

J is TRBJ2-5 and V is TRBV27; possibly TRBD1 or TRBD2 for D (5 bases each). The CDR3 loop spans 13 amino acids. CDR1 MNHEY and CDR2 SMNVEV come from the germline V gene (reference sequence). This chain's CDR3 is CPRSGTALGTQYF. CDR3 sequence (DNA): TGTCCCCGGTCGGGGACGGCCCTTGGGACCCAGTACTTC.

Of note for this clonotype: One end of the junction varies from germline; a read error may be responsible. V usage is TRBV12-3 or TRBV12-4 and J usage is TRBJ2-3; TRBD1 aligns across 8 bases. This CDR3 comprises 14 residues. Written as DNA, the CDR3 is TGTGCCAGCAGTTTCGGACAGGGTGGGTGGGTGAAGGATTTT. Its protein product is CASSFGQGGWVKDF.

The chain couples TRBV5-6 to TRBJ2-7, with 8 bases lining up with TRBD1. CDR1 is SGHDT and CDR2 is YYEEEE in the germline V gene. This CDR3 region has 16 residues. V dropped 4 bases and J dropped 0; count of bases not matched to a gene: 9. CDR3 in amino acids: CASSHDRGQSSYEQYF. The CDR3 coding sequence is TGTGCCAGCAGCCACGACAGGGGCCAGAGCTCCTACGAGCAGTACTTC.

The CDR3 nucleotides are TGTGCCAGCGGCCAGCGGGGGGGCCCTGAGCAGTTCTTC. Residues: CASGQRGGPEQFF. The chain is built from TRBV6-1 and TRBJ2-1; 10 bases are a match to TRBD2. CDR1 MNHNS and CDR2 SASEGT come from the germline V gene. The CDR3 totals 13 residues. The ends lost 8 bases at V and 9 bases at J; junction bases unmatched: 7.

The rearrangement joins TRBV6-1 to TRBJ2-2; a possible D gene is TRBD1 (5 bases). Between the trimmed V and J ends, which lost 10 bases and 4 bases, there was a span of 19 bases. CDR3 length: 15 amino acids. Germline V CDR1 and CDR2: MNHNS, SASEGT. The CDR3 nucleotides are TGTGCCACTCTCGACAGTTCCCGAGGCACCGGGGAGCTGTTTTTT. This sequence encodes CATLDSSRGTGELFF.

This clonotype was seen more than once but under ten times. The chain recombines TRBV5-1 with TRBJ2-3, with 7 bases aligning to TRBD1. CDR1 is SGHRS, CDR2 YFSETQ, per germline. CDR3 size: 15 residues. J was trimmed by 2 bases and V by 3 bases; bases with no gene match: 6. The CDR3 spells CASSYRDSLTDTQYF. The CDR3 DNA sequence: TGCGCCAGCAGCTATCGGGACAGTCTCACAGATACGCAGTATTTT.

This clonotype was recorded a few times. V usage is TRBV3-1 and J usage is TRBJ2-3; TRBD2 matches 11 bases. CDR1 and CDR2 (germline): LGHDT, YNNKEL (reference sequence). The trim removed 6 bases at V and 0 bases at J, leaving 11 bases unmatched. The CDR3 loop spans 18 amino acids. The CDR3 bases are TGTGCCAGCAGGCCGATGGGGACTAGCGGCGTTAGCACAGATACGCAGTATTTT. Amino acids: CASRPMGTSGVSTDTQYF.

The table lists this clonotype with a few counts. V gene TRBV7-9 combines with J gene TRBJ1-3, with a tentative D call TRBD1 (5 bases). The V and J ends lost 5 bases and 4 bases respectively, with 18 bases between them. This CDR3 has 16 residues. Per germline, CDR1 SEHNR and CDR2 FQNEAQ (reference sequence). CDR3: CASSPRGGLPGNTIYF. For the CDR3, the DNA is TGTGCCAGCAGCCCTAGGGGCGGATTGCCGGGAAACACCATATATTTT.

The CDR3 DNA reads as TGCGCCAGCAGCTTGTCCCCACAGGGGATCTCTGGAAACACCATATATTTT. It encodes CASSLSPQGISGNTIYF. This chain connects TRBV5-1 to TRBJ1-3; 7 bases agree with TRBD1. Trimming took 1 base from V and 0 from J; bases not matched to a gene: 7. In germline, CDR1 is SGHRS, CDR2 YFSETQ. The CDR3 sequence is 17 residues long.

The chain uses TRBV3-1 and TRBJ2-1; tentatively, D is TRBD2 (6 bases). The V and J ends lost 5 bases and 4 bases respectively, with 18 bases between them. The germline CDR1 and CDR2 sequences are LGHDT and YNNKEL (reference sequence). The CDR3 runs to 16 residues. CDR3 sequence: CASSFLGGKGYNEQFF. The CDR3 DNA reads as TGTGCCAGCAGCTTTCTGGGCGGGAAGGGATACAATGAGCAGTTCTTC.

The chain combines TRBV28 with TRBJ2-7, with D perhaps matching TRBD1 or TRBD2 (5 bases each). The CDR3 sequence is 14 residues long. Germline V gene sequence: CDR1 MDHEN, CDR2 SYDVKM. V was pared by 5 bases and J by 2 bases, with 13 bases between. In nucleotides, the CDR3 is TGTGCCAGCAGTGAAAATCGGGGCCCCTACGAGCAGTACTTC. Its protein is CASSENRGPYEQYF.

This chain connects TRBV12-3 or TRBV12-4 to TRBJ2-1; 10 bases align to TRBD2. V trimming: 5 bases; J trimming: 7 bases; junction bases outside the gene matches: 14. The CDR3 has 17 residues. The CDR3 DNA reads TGTGCCAGCAGTCTGCGGACGCTAGCGGGGGTGGTGAATGAGCAGTTCTTC. Translated, it gives CASSLRTLAGVVNEQFF.

This clonotype was detected only a few times. The chain is built from TRBV4-1 and TRBJ1-2, with D unclear. The CDR3 length is 15 residues. V was pared by 0 bases and J by 4 bases, with 12 bases between. Germline CDR1 reads MGHRA; CDR2 reads YSYEKL. CDR3 DNA sequence: TGCGCCAGCAGCCAAGATCCGCAGATCCCCTATGGCTACACCTTC. Translation gives CASSQDPQIPYGYTF.

This clonotype has more than one count but fewer than ten. The rearrangement joins TRBV12-3 or TRBV12-4 to TRBJ2-3, with 12 bases identical to TRBD2. With V trimmed by 5 bases and J by 2 bases, 5 bases remained unmatched. CDR3 length: 16 residues. CDR3 in DNA: TGTGCCAGCAGTCTCAGGACTAGCGGGGACACAGATACGCAGTATTTT. Encoded protein: CASSLRTSGDTDTQYF.

The rearrangement joins TRBV20-1 to TRBJ2-3; D might be TRBD1 or TRBD2, each matching 5 bases. V was pared by 3 bases and J by 4 bases, with 17 bases between. CDR3 size: 15 residues. CDR1 DFQATT and CDR2 SNEGSKA come from the germline V gene (reference sequence). The CDR3 sequence is CSASAPGGWPDTQYF. The CDR3 region has the DNA TGCAGTGCTAGTGCCCCTGGGGGTTGGCCAGATACGCAGTATTTT.

A few counts support this clonotype. The V call is TRBV27, the J call TRBJ2-1, with 7 bases aligning to TRBD1. The CDR3 has 15 amino acids. V shed 6 bases, J shed 4 bases, and the junction held 9 bases outside the gene matches. Germline CDR1 and CDR2: MNHEY and SMNVEV (reference sequence). The CDR3 reads CASRTVDRPYNEQFF. DNA for the CDR3: TGTGCCAGCAGAACGGTGGACAGGCCTTACAATGAGCAGTTCTTC.

The V and J genes are TRBV6-5 and TRBJ2-7; 8 nucleotides match TRBD2. Germline CDR1 reads MNHEY; CDR2 reads SVGAGI. The CDR3 loop spans 16 amino acids. J lost 3 bases, V lost 2 bases, and 9 bases had no gene match. The CDR3 DNA follows: TGTGCCAGCAGTTACGCTCGCGCGGGGGGATACTACGAGCAGTACTTC. As protein: CASSYARAGGYYEQYF.

This clonotype has more than one count but fewer than ten. The J gene is TRBJ2-5, the V gene TRBV3-1, with TRBD2 identical over 9 bases. CDR1 and CDR2 (germline): LGHDT, YNNKEL (reference sequence). With V trimmed by 4 bases and J by 2 bases, 5 bases remained unmatched. CDR3 size: 15 residues. DNA of the CDR3: TGTGCCAGCAGCCGGAGACTAGCGGATCAAGAGACCCAGTACTTC. This translates into CASSRRLADQETQYF.

V is TRBV29-1 and J is TRBJ1-1, with D hard to call. V lost 4 bases and J 6 bases, leaving 12 bases between the germline ends. Germline lookup yields CDR1 SQVTM and CDR2 ANQGSEA. The CDR3 sequence is 12 residues long. This CDR3 is CSVGLRVSEAFF. DNA of the CDR3: TGCAGCGTTGGTCTTCGGGTTTCTGAAGCTTTCTTT.